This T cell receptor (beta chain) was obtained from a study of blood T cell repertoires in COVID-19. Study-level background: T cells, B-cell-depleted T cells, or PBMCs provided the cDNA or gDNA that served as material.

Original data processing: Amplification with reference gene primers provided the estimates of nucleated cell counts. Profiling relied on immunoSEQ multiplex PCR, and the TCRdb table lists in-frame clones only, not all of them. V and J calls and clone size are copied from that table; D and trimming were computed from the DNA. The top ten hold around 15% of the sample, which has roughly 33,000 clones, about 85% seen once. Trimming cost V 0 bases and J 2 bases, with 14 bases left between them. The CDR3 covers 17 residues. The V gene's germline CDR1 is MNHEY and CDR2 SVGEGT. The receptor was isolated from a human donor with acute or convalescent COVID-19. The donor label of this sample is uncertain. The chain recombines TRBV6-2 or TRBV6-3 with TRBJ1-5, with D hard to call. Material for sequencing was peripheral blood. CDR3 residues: CASSYSNEGSGNQPQHF. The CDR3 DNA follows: TGTGCCAGCAGTTACTCGAATGAGGGCTCGGGCAATCAGCCCCAGCATTTT.